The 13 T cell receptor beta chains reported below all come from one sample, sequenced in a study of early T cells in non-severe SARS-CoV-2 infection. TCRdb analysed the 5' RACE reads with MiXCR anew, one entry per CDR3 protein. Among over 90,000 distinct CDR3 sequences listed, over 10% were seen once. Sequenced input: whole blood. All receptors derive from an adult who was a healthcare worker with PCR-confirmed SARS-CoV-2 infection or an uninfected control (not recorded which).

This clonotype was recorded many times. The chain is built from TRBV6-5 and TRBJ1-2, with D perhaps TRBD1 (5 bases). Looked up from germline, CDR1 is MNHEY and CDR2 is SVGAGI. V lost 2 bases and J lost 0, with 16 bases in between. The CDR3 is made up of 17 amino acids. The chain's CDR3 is CASSYRDRPGSNYGYTF. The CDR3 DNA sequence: TGTGCCAGCAGTTACAGGGACCGTCCAGGGTCTAACTATGGCTACACCTTC.

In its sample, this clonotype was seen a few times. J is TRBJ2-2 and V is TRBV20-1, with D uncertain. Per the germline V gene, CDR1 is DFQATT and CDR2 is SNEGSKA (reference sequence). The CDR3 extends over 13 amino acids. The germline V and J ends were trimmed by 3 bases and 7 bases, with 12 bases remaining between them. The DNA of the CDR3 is TGCAGTGCTAGTTTCCACCTCGACGGGGAGCTGTTTTTT. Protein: CSASFHLDGELFF.

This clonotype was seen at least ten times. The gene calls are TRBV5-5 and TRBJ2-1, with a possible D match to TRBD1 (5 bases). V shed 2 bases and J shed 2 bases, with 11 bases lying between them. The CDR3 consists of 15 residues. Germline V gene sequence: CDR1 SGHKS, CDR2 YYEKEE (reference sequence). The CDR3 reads CASSLDRPTYNEQFF. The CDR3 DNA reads TGTGCCAGCAGCTTAGACAGACCCACCTACAATGAGCAGTTCTTC.

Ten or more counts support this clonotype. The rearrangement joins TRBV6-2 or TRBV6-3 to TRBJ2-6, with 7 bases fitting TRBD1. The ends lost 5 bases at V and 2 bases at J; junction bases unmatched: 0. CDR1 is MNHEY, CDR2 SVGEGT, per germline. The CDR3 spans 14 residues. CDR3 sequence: CASSTGAGANVLTF. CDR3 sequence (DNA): TGTGCCAGCAGTACAGGGGCTGGGGCCAACGTCCTGACTTTC.

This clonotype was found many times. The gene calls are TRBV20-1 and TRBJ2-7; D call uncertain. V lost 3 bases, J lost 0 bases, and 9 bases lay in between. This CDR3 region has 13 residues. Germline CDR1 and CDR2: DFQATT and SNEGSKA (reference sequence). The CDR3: CSARSRNSYEQYF. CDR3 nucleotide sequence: TGCAGTGCTAGGTCGCGAAACTCCTACGAGCAGTACTTC.

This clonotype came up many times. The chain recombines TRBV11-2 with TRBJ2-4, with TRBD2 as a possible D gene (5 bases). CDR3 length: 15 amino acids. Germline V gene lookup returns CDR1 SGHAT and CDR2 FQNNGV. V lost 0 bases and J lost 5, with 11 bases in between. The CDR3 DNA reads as TGTGCCAGCAGCTTAGATCCCGGGGTCGAAAACATTCAGTACTTC. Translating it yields CASSLDPGVENIQYF.

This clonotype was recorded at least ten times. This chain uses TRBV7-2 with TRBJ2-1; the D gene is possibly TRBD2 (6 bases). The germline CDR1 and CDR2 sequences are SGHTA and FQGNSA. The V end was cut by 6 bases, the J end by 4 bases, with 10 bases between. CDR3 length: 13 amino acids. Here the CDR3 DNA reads TGTGCCAGCAGTTCGACTAGTTACAATGAGCAGTTCTTC. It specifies CASSSTSYNEQFF.

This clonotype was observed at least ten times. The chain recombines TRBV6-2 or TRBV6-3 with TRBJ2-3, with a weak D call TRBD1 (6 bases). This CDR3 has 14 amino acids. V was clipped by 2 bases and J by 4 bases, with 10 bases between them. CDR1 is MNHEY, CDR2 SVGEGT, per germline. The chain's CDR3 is CASSYVGAADTQYF. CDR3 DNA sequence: TGTGCCAGCAGTTACGTGGGGGCAGCAGATACGCAGTATTTT.

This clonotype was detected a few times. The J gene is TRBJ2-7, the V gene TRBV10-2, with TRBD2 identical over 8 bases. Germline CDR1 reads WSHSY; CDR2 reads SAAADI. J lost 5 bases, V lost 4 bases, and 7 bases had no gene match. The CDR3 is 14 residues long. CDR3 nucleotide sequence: TGCGCCAGCAGTGGGGGCGGGAGGCACAACGAGCAGTACTTC. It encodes CASSGGGRHNEQYF.

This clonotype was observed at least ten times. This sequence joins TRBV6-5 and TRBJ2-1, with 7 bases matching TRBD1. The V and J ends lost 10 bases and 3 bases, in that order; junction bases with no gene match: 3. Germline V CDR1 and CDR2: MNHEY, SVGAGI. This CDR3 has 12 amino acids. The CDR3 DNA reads TGTGCCATCCGGGACAGCTACAATGAGCAGTTCTTC. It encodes CAIRDSYNEQFF.

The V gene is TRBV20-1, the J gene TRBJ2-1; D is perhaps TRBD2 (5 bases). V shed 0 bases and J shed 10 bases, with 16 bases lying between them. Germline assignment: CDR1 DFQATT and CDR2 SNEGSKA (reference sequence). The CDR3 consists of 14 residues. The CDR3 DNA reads TGCAGTGCTAGAGATTGGACTGGTCCGGGGGAGCAGTTCTTC. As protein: CSARDWTGPGEQFF.

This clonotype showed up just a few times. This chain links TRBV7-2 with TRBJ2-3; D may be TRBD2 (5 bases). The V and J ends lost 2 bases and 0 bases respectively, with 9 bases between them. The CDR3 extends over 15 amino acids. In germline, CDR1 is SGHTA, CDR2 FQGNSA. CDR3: CASSLSGYSTDTQYF. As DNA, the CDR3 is TGTGCCAGCAGCTTAAGCGGATATAGCACAGATACGCAGTATTTT.

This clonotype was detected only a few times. The CDR3 coding sequence is TGCGCCAGCAGCCAAGGCGGGACTAGCAATTTCGAGCAGTACTTC. It yields the protein CASSQGGTSNFEQYF. The rearrangement joins TRBV4-1 to TRBJ2-7; 9 bases are a match to TRBD2. The CDR3 length is 15 residues. Germline V gene lookup returns CDR1 MGHRA and CDR2 YSYEKL. V dropped 1 base and J dropped 6; count of bases not matched to a gene: 7.